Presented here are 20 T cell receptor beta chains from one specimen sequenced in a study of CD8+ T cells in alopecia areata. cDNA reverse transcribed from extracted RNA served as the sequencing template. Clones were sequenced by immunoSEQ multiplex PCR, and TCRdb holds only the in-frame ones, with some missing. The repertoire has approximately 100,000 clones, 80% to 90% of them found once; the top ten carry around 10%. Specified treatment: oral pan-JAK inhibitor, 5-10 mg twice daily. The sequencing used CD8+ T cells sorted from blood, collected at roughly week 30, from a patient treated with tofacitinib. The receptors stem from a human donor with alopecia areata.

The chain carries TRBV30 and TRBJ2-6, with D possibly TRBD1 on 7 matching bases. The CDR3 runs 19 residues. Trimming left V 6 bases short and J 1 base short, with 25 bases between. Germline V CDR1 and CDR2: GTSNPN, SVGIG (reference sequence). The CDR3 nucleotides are TGTGCCTGTTGGGACAGCGGGTGGGCCATTCTTTCTGGGGCCAACGTCCTGACTTTC. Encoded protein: CACWDSGWAILSGANVLTF.

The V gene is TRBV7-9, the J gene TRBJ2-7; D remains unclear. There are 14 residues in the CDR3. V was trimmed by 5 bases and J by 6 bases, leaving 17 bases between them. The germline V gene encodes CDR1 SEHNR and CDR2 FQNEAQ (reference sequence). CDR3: CASSPFTTPPEQYF. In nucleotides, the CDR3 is TGTGCCAGCAGCCCTTTCACCACCCCCCCCGAGCAGTACTTC.

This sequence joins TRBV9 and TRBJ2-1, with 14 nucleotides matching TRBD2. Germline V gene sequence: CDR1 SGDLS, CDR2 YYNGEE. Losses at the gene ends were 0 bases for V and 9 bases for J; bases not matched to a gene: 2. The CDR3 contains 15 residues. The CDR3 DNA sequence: TGTGCCAGCAGCGTAGAGACTAGCGGGAGGGGTGAGCAGTTCTTC. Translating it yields CASSVETSGRGEQFF.

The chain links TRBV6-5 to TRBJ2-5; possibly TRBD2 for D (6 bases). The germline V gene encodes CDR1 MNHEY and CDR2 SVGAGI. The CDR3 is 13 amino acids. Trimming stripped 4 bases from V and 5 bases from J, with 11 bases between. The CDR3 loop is CASSLLGGETQYF. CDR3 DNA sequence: TGTGCCAGCAGTTTGTTAGGAGGGGAGACCCAGTACTTC.

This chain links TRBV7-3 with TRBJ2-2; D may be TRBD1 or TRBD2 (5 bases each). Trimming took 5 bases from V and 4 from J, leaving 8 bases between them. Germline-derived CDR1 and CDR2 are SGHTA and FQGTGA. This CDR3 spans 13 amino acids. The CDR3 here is CASSIGTTGELFF. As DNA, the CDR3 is TGTGCCAGCAGCATTGGGACCACCGGGGAGCTGTTTTTT. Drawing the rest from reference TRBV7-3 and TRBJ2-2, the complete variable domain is GAGVSQTPSNKVTEKGKYVELRCDPISGHTALYWYRQSLGQGPEFLIYFQGTGAADDSGLPNDRFFAVRPEGSVSTLKIQRTERGDSAVYLCASSIGTTGELFFGEGSRLTVL.

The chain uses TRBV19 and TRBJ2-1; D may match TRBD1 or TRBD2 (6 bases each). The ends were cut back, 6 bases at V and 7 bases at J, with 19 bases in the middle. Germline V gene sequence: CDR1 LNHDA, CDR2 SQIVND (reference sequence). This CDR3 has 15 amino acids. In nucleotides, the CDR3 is TGTGCCAGTAGGCTTCAGGGAGGAGGGGGGAATGAGCAGTTCTTC. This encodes CASRLQGGGGNEQFF.

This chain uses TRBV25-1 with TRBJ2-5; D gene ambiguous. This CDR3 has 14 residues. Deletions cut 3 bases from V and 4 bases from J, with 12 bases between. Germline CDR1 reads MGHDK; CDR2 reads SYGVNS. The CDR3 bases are TGTGCCAGCAGTGAGTTGGAGTCAGGAGAGACCCAGTACTTC. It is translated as CASSELESGETQYF.

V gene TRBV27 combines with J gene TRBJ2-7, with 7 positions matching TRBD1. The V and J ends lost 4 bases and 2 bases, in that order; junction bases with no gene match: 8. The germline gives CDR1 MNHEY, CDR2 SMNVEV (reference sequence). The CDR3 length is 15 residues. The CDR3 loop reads CASSSNSGGPYEQYF. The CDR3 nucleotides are TGTGCCAGCAGTTCAAACTCAGGGGGACCCTACGAGCAGTACTTC.

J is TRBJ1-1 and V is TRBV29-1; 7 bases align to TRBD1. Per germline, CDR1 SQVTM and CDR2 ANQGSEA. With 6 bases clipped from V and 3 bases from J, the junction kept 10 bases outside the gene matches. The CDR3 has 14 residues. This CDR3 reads CSVEADRVDTEAFF. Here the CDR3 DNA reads TGCAGCGTGGAGGCCGACAGGGTGGACACTGAAGCTTTCTTT.

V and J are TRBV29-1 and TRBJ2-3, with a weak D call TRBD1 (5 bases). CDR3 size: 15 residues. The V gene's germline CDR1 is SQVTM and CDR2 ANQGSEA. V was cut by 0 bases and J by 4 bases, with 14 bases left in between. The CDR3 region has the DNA TGCAGCGTTGAAGAGGACGCCCAGGGATCAGATACGCAGTATTTT. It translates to CSVEEDAQGSDTQYF.

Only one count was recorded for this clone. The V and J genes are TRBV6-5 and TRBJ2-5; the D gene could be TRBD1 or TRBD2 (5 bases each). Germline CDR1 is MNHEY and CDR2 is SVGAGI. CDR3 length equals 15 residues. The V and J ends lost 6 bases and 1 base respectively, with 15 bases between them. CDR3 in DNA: TGTGCCAGCAGCCAATCCGGGGCGCCCCAAGAGACCCAGTACTTC. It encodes CASSQSGAPQETQYF.

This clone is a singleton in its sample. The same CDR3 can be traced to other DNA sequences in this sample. The CDR3, as DNA: TGCGCCAGCAGCCAAGAAAACAGGGGACGCTACGAGCAGTACTTC. Its translation is CASSQENRGRYEQYF. The genes are TRBV4-1 and TRBJ2-7, with 7 bases aligning to TRBD1. Trimming removed 0 bases from V and 3 bases from J; junction bases left unmatched: 5. There are 15 residues in the CDR3. In germline, CDR1 is MGHRA, CDR2 YSYEKL.

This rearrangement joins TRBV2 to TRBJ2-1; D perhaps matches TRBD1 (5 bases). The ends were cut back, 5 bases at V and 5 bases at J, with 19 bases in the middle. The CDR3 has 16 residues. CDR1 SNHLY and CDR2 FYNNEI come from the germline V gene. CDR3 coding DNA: TGTGCCAGCAGTCCTGCCCCAGCAGGGCCAAACAATGAGCAGTTCTTC. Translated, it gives CASSPAPAGPNNEQFF.

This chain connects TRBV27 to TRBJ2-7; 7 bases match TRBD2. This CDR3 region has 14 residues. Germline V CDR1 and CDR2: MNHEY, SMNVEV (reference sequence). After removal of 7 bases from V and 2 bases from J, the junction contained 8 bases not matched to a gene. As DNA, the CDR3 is TGTGCCAGCACCCCCACTGGGGGGGCCTACGAGCAGTACTTC. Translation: CASTPTGGAYEQYF.

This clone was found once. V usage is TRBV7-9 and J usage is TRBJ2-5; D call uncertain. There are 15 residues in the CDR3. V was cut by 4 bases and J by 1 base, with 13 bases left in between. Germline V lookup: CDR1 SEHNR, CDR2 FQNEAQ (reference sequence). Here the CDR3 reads CASSSPTLIQETQYF. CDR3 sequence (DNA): TGTGCCAGCAGCTCTCCAACGTTGATCCAAGAGACCCAGTACTTC.

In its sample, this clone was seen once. The chain's CDR3 is CASSLRRTSDSYNEQFF. The CDR3 region has the DNA TGTGCCAGCAGCTTGAGGCGCACTAGCGACTCCTACAATGAGCAGTTCTTC. The chain links TRBV9 to TRBJ2-1; 7 bases fit TRBD2. This CDR3 contains 17 residues. V lost 4 bases and J lost 0; bases outside the gene matches: 10. Germline-derived CDR1 and CDR2 are SGDLS and YYNGEE.

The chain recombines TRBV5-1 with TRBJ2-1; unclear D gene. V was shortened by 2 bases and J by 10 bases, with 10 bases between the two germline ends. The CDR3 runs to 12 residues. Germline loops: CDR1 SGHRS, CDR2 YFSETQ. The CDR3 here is CASSLDLGEQFF. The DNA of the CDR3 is TGCGCCAGCAGCTTAGATTTGGGGGAGCAGTTCTTC.

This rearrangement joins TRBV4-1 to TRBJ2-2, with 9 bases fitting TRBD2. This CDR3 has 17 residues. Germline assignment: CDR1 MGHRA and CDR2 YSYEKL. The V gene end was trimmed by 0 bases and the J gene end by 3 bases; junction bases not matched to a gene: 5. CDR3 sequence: CASSQDRSGGYTGELFF. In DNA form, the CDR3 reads TGCGCCAGCAGCCAAGATCGTAGCGGGGGCTACACCGGGGAGCTGTTTTTT.

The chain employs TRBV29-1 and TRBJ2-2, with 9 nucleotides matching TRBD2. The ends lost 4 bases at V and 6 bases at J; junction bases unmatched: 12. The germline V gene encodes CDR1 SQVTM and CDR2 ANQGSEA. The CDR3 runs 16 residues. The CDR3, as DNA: TGCAGCGTTGTCGGCGGGGGGGCCCGGATGGCCGGGGAGCTGTTTTTT. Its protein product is CSVVGGGARMAGELFF.

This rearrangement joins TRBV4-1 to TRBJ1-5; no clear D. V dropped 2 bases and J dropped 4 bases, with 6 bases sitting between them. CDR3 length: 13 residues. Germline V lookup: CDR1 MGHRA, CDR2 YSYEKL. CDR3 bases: TGCGCCAGCAGCCAAACAAAGAATCAGCCCCAGCATTTT. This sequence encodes CASSQTKNQPQHF.